This T cell receptor beta chain was identified in a study of blood T cell repertoires in COVID-19. This CDR3 comprises 15 residues. Germline loops: CDR1 SEHNR, CDR2 FQNEAQ (reference sequence). V was pared by 1 base and J by 8 bases, with 4 bases of the junction left unmatched. The assay was immunoSEQ multiplex PCR, and TCRdb's table has in-frame clones only and misses some. The data contain 150,000 or so clones, around 73% of them singletons. The receptor's source is a woman in her fifties or sixties with active or convalescent COVID-19. Sequencing used peripheral blood. The chain combines TRBV7-9 with TRBJ1-6, with 8 bases matching TRBD1. The CDR3 is CASSLVRGRDSPLHF. The CDR3 nucleotides are TGTGCCAGCAGCTTAGTCAGGGGGCGAGATTCACCCCTCCACTTT.